The 31 T cell receptor delta chains below were found in one sample sequenced in a study of Vδ1+ human thymocytes. Study results and caveats: Thymic TRG and TRD repertoires appeared highly polyclonal.

RNA was extracted from the cells and then reverse transcribed. Pooled V-gene forward primers with one constant-region reverse primer generated the CDR3 amplicons by multiplex PCR. TCRdb re-called the multiplex PCR reads via CATT. The sample has under 85,000 delta-chain clones; approximately 34% are singletons. Their target antigens are unknown. Sequenced input: Vdelta1+ gamma-delta thymocytes from the thymus. Subset defined: FACS-sorted CD3+ TCRalphabeta- TCRVdelta1+ TCRVdelta2- thymocytes. These receptors came from a boy under two years old who had congenital heart surgery.

Of note for this clone: This could be a read error, since a much larger clone is one nucleotide away. Other nucleotide sequences from this sample produce the same CDR3. The V and J genes are TRDV2 and TRDJ1; 13 nucleotides agree with TRDD3. The CDR3 sequence is 18 residues long. From germline, CDR1 is GEAIGNYY and CDR2 EKD. V shed 0 bases, J shed 4 bases, and the junction held 10 bases outside the gene matches. The CDR3 here is CACDTGRTGGYAIDKLIF. In nucleotides, the CDR3 is TGTGCCTGTGACACCGGACGTACTGGGGGATACGCCATCGATAAACTCATCTTT.

There are a few counts of this clone. This chain links TRDV1 with TRDJ1, with TRDD3 matching over 10 bases. Germline V CDR1 and CDR2: TSWWSYY, QGS. The CDR3 has 21 amino acids. Trimming at V came to 4 bases and at J to 0 bases, leaving 20 bases not matched to a gene. The DNA of the CDR3 is TGTGCTCTTGGGGGCCTTCCCCCGTGGGTACTGGGGGATGGGTACACCGATAAACTCATCTTT. Translating gives CALGGLPPWVLGDGYTDKLIF.

V usage is TRDV1 and J usage is TRDJ1; D is undetermined. The germline gives CDR1 TSWWSYY, CDR2 QGS. This CDR3 region has 18 residues. V lost 0 bases and J 10 bases, leaving 27 bases between the germline ends. This CDR3 is CALGELHQQRYLLRGLIF. CDR3 nucleotides: TGTGCTCTTGGGGAACTACATCAACAGCGGTACCTCCTCCGAGGACTCATCTTT.

A few counts support this clone. The chain is built from TRDV1 and TRDJ1; TRDD3 matches at 7 bases. CDR1 TSWWSYY and CDR2 QGS come from the germline V gene. This CDR3 has 15 residues. The ends lost 2 bases at V and 2 bases at J; junction bases unmatched: 5. The CDR3 is CALGEIGGPTDKLIF. The CDR3 nucleotides are TGTGCTCTTGGGGAAATTGGGGGACCTACCGATAAACTCATCTTT.

Note on this clone: The junction departs from germline at one end; a sequencing error may be responsible. The rearrangement uses TRDV1 and TRDJ1; 11 positions match TRDD3. The germline V gene encodes CDR1 TSWWSYY and CDR2 QGS. The CDR3 consists of 21 residues. CDR3 DNA sequence: TGTGCTCTTGGGGATTGCCCAGCACCATGGGCGTACTGGGGGATAGCCGATAAACTCATCTTC. Translation gives CALGDCPAPWAYWGIADKLIF.

V usage is TRDV1 and J usage is TRDJ1; D may be TRDD2 (5 bases). Deletions cut 2 bases from V and 7 bases from J, with 14 bases between. The CDR3 has 14 amino acids. In germline, CDR1 is TSWWSYY, CDR2 QGS. CDR3 in DNA: TGTGCTCTTGGGGAAAGGGTTCCTCCAAGTAAACTCATCTTT. Protein sequence: CALGERVPPSKLIF.

This clone has a handful of counts. The chain links TRDV1 to TRDJ1; D is possibly TRDD3 (8 bases). The V end lost 0 bases, the J end lost 0 bases, and 29 bases lay between the germline ends. This CDR3 is built from 22 residues. Germline CDR1 is TSWWSYY and CDR2 is QGS. This chain's CDR3 is CALGELAFLRGYWSRYTDKLIF. The DNA of the CDR3 is TGTGCTCTTGGGGAACTAGCGTTCCTACGGGGATACTGGTCTCGGTACACCGATAAACTCATCTTT.

This clone occurred a few times. The V and J genes are TRDV1 and TRDJ1, with 10 bases that match TRDD3. Germline lookup yields CDR1 TSWWSYY and CDR2 QGS. This CDR3 is 23 amino acids long. The trim removed 1 base at V and 2 bases at J, leaving 25 bases unmatched. The CDR3 DNA reads as TGTGCTCTTGGGGAACCTCACCTCCAACGGACTGGGGGATCGCCATTCGGGACCGATAAACTCATCTTT. Translating it yields CALGEPHLQRTGGSPFGTDKLIF.

This clone was seen a few times. Other DNA sequences in this specimen translate into the identical CDR3. V usage is TRDV1 and J usage is TRDJ1; D is ambiguous. Germline assignment: CDR1 TSWWSYY and CDR2 QGS. CDR3 length equals 15 residues. Trimming removed 0 bases from V and 0 bases from J, with 8 bases in between. The DNA for the CDR3 is TGTGCTCTTGGGGAACTCAGGAGGTACACCGATAAACTCATCTTT. This encodes CALGELRRYTDKLIF.

The J gene is TRDJ1, the V gene TRDV2; 12 nucleotides match TRDD3. The CDR3 has 16 residues. CDR1 is GEAIGNYY, CDR2 EKD, per germline. V gave up 9 bases and J gave up 2 bases; unmatched junction bases: 12. CDR3 nucleotide sequence: TGTGCCACCATCACTGGGGGATACCGCTTAACCGATAAACTCATCTTT. Encoded protein: CATITGGYRLTDKLIF.

This clone was seen only a few times. The chain recombines TRDV1 with TRDJ1; 12 bases align to TRDD3. The V gene end was trimmed by 0 bases and the J gene end by 0 bases; junction bases not matched to a gene: 8. Germline loops: CDR1 TSWWSYY, CDR2 QGS. This CDR3 contains 19 residues. CDR3 protein: CALGELSILGDTHTDKLIF. CDR3 nucleotide sequence: TGTGCTCTTGGGGAACTATCTATACTGGGGGATACCCACACCGATAAACTCATCTTT.

This clone showed up just a few times. The V gene is TRDV1, the J gene TRDJ1, with TRDD2 matching over 9 bases. This CDR3 has 15 amino acids. Looked up from germline, CDR1 is TSWWSYY and CDR2 is QGS. The V segment lost 4 bases and the J segment 7 bases; nucleotides outside the gene matches: 10. The CDR3 DNA reads as TGTGCTCTTGGGGGTCCTTCCTACAGGAGGGCTAAACTCATCTTT. It specifies CALGGPSYRRAKLIF.

This clone was counted only a few times. The chain links TRDV1 to TRDJ1; tentatively, D is TRDD2 or TRDD3 (5 bases each). Trimming pared 1 base from V and 2 bases from J, leaving 32 bases between. CDR1 and CDR2 (germline): TSWWSYY, QGS. The CDR3 covers 22 residues. CDR3 DNA sequence: TGTGCTCTTGGGGAACGATGCCGCGTACTTCACCTCATTCCTGGGTATACCGATAAACTCATCTTT. Protein: CALGERCRVLHLIPGYTDKLIF.

J is TRDJ1 and V is TRDV1; 11 bases are shared with TRDD3. After removal of 2 bases from V and 0 bases from J, the junction contained 20 bases not matched to a gene. The CDR3 is made up of 22 amino acids. Germline CDR1 and CDR2: TSWWSYY and QGS. The CDR3 loop is CALGESVLVPHWGIVYTDKLIF. The DNA for the CDR3 is TGTGCTCTTGGGGAATCCGTACTTGTCCCCCACTGGGGGATAGTCTACACCGATAAACTCATCTTT.

The rearrangement uses TRDV1 and TRDJ1, with TRDD3 matching 9 bases. J gave up 0 bases and V 2 bases, and 13 bases lay outside the gene matches. Germline assignment: CDR1 TSWWSYY and CDR2 QGS. This CDR3 has 19 residues. The CDR3 bases are TGTGCTCTTGGGGAAGCGAAAAAACTGGGGGAACATTACACCGATAAACTCATCTTT. It encodes CALGEAKKLGEHYTDKLIF.

V and J are TRDV1 and TRDJ1; 10 bases align to TRDD3. The junction had 26 bases not matched to a gene; V was cut back by 4 bases and J by 0 bases. Germline values: CDR1 TSWWSYY, CDR2 QGS. The CDR3 is 23 amino acids. This chain's CDR3 is CALGALLPIQRGGYPSYTDKLIF. The CDR3 DNA sequence: TGTGCTCTTGGGGCCCTCCTACCTATCCAACGTGGGGGATACCCCTCGTACACCGATAAACTCATCTTT.

This clone was counted a few times. The chain recombines TRDV1 with TRDJ1; perhaps TRDD2 as D (7 bases). V was shortened by 1 base and J by 1 base, with 25 bases between the two germline ends. The CDR3 contains 20 residues. Germline CDR1 TSWWSYY, CDR2 QGS. CDR3 sequence (DNA): TGTGCTCTTGGGGAACACTCCCCTTCCTTGGGGGCCCCATGCACCGATAAACTCATCTTT. Its translation is CALGEHSPSLGAPCTDKLIF.

This clone was counted only a few times. The chain carries TRDV1 and TRDJ1; 11 bases fit TRDD3. The CDR3 spans 22 residues. Germline values: CDR1 TSWWSYY, CDR2 QGS. Trimming took 4 bases from V and 2 from J; bases not matched to a gene: 24. The CDR3 loop reads CALGGLSLGVRDLGDTTDKLIF. As DNA, the CDR3 is TGTGCTCTTGGGGGACTCTCCCTGGGCGTGCGGGATCTGGGGGATACAACCGATAAACTCATCTTT.

The V gene is TRDV1, the J gene TRDJ1, with TRDD3 matching over 12 bases. This CDR3 has 22 amino acids. Germline V lookup: CDR1 TSWWSYY, CDR2 QGS. Trimming took 1 base from V and 1 from J; bases not matched to a gene: 19. CDR3 protein: CALGEPPSIPPYWGILTDKLIF. Written as DNA, the CDR3 is TGTGCTCTTGGGGAACCTCCTTCCATACCACCTTACTGGGGGATACTCACCGATAAACTCATCTTT.

This clone occurred a few times. V is TRDV2 and J is TRDJ1; 9 nucleotides line up with TRDD3. CDR1 is GEAIGNYY and CDR2 is EKD in the germline V gene. V lost 0 bases to trimming and J lost 8 bases; unmatched junction nucleotides: 27. The CDR3 consists of 21 residues. CDR3 region: CACDTGSMFSCSAWGMQKLIF. In nucleotides, the CDR3 is TGTGCCTGTGACACCGGAAGCATGTTTTCGTGCAGTGCCTGGGGGATGCAAAAACTCATCTTT.

In this sample, this clone turned up a few times. The rearrangement joins TRDV1 to TRDJ1; D is perhaps TRDD3 (6 bases). The germline gives CDR1 TSWWSYY, CDR2 QGS. Trimming shortened V by 2 bases and J by 0 bases, and 16 bases separated the two germline ends. The CDR3 covers 17 residues. CDR3 sequence reads: CALGEKRWGSYTDKLIF. The CDR3 nucleotides are TGTGCTCTTGGGGAAAAAAGGTGGGGGTCGTACACCGATAAACTCATCTTT.

The chain is built from TRDV1 and TRDJ1, with 8 nucleotides matching TRDD3. Germline CDR1 reads TSWWSYY; CDR2 reads QGS. This CDR3 contains 19 residues. V shed 0 bases, J shed 3 bases, and the junction held 15 bases outside the gene matches. DNA of the CDR3: TGTGCTCTTGGGGAACTTCGACCTACTGGGGGGCACCCCCCCGATAAACTCATCTTT. Protein: CALGELRPTGGHPPDKLIF.

This clone was seen a few times. The rearrangement joins TRDV1 to TRDJ3; 9 positions agree with TRDD3. V lost 3 bases to trimming and J lost 11 bases; unmatched junction nucleotides: 29. This CDR3 has 23 amino acids. Germline V gene lookup returns CDR1 TSWWSYY and CDR2 QGS. This chain's CDR3 is CALGDPKPGIFLLGGYRARQMFF. CDR3 DNA sequence: TGTGCTCTTGGGGACCCTAAACCGGGGATATTCCTACTGGGGGGATACCGCGCCCGACAGATGTTTTTC.

This clone was recorded only once. This rearrangement joins TRDV1 to TRDJ1, with D perhaps TRDD3 (6 bases). Per the germline V gene, CDR1 is TSWWSYY and CDR2 is QGS. The CDR3 totals 19 residues. Trimming removed 5 bases at V and 0 bases at J, with 25 bases between. The CDR3 sequence: CALGPSIRGIHWYTDKLIF. DNA for the CDR3: TGTGCTCTTGGGCCGTCGATACGTGGGATCCACTGGTACACCGATAAACTCATCTTT.

This clone was seen a handful of times. This rearrangement joins TRDV1 to TRDJ1; 7 positions agree with TRDD3. After removal of 1 base from V and 4 bases from J, the junction contained 21 bases not matched to a gene. The CDR3 runs 20 residues. Germline V CDR1 and CDR2: TSWWSYY, QGS. The DNA for the CDR3 is TGTGCTCTTGGGGAACCTCCTCTCCTCTACAGCACTGGGGTCAACGATAAACTCATCTTT. It codes for CALGEPPLLYSTGVNDKLIF.

This clone was seen a few times. The chain recombines TRDV1 with TRDJ1, with TRDD3 identical over 9 bases. V trimming: 1 base; J trimming: 1 base; junction bases outside the gene matches: 43. This CDR3 is built from 29 residues. Germline V gene lookup returns CDR1 TSWWSYY and CDR2 QGS. DNA of the CDR3: TGTGCTCTTGGGGAACCAGGGCGGTGGTCTTCCTCCTTCCCCCAGTTACTGGGGGACACTCCTCCGGGCACCGATAAACTCATCTTT. Encoded protein: CALGEPGRWSSSFPQLLGDTPPGTDKLIF.

The rearrangement links TRDV1 to TRDJ1; D is possibly TRDD3 (6 bases). CDR1 is TSWWSYY and CDR2 is QGS in the germline V gene. The CDR3 loop spans 17 amino acids. Trimming pared 6 bases from V and 8 bases from J, leaving 28 bases between. In DNA, the CDR3 is TGTGCTCTTGGTGCCCAGGGGTCTGCGGGGGAATTACTCAAACTCATCTTT. It yields the protein CALGAQGSAGELLKLIF.

Only a few counts were recorded for this clone. The V and J genes are TRDV1 and TRDJ1; TRDD3 aligns across 10 bases. Germline V CDR1 and CDR2: TSWWSYY, QGS. The CDR3 runs 19 residues. After removal of 4 bases from V and 3 bases from J, the junction contained 17 bases not matched to a gene. CDR3 in amino acids: CALGASSYAVGGYSDKLIF. The CDR3 DNA is TGTGCTCTTGGGGCCTCTTCCTACGCTGTTGGGGGATACTCCGATAAACTCATCTTT.

This sequence joins TRDV1 and TRDJ1; 11 nucleotides agree with TRDD3. Germline assignment: CDR1 TSWWSYY and CDR2 QGS. The trim removed 0 bases at V and 0 bases at J, leaving 21 bases unmatched. The CDR3 covers 23 residues. The CDR3, as DNA: TGTGCTCTTGGGGAACTAGCCCCAACTACGTCGCGATGGGGGATACGGGACACCGATAAACTCATCTTT. It codes for CALGELAPTTSRWGIRDTDKLIF.

This sequence joins TRDV1 and TRDJ1, with D perhaps TRDD3 (5 bases). V lost 8 bases and J 0 bases, leaving 19 bases between the germline ends. The germline CDR1 and CDR2 sequences are TSWWSYY and QGS. CDR3 length equals 16 residues. DNA of the CDR3: TGTGCTCTTCTGCTTTGTGGGGAGTCCAACACCGATAAACTCATCTTT. It specifies CALLLCGESNTDKLIF.

This clone was seen more than once but under ten times. The V call is TRDV1, the J call TRDJ2, with 12 bases that match TRDD3. The CDR3 is 22 residues long. Germline assignment: CDR1 TSWWSYY and CDR2 QGS. V lost 3 bases and J lost 0; bases outside the gene matches: 17. The CDR3 DNA reads TGTGCTCTTGGGGACTACCCTTCCCTTCTACTGGGGGATACCTCTTTGACAGCACAACTCTTCTTT. It codes for CALGDYPSLLLGDTSLTAQLFF.